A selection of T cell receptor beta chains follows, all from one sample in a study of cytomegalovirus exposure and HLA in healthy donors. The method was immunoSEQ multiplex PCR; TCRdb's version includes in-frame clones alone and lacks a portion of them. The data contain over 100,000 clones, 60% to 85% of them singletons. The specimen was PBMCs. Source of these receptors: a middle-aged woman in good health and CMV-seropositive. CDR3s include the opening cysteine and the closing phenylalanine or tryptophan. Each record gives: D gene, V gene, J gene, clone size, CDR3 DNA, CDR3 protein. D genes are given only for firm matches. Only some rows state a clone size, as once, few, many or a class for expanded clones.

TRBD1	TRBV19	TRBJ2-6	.	TGTGCCAGTAGTACAGGGGGCTCTGGGGCCAACGTCCTGACTTTC	CASSTGGSGANVLTF
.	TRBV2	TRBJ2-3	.	TGTGCCAGCAGTTTGGCGGGGATCACAGATACGCAGTATTTT	CASSLAGITDTQYF
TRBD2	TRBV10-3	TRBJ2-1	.	TGTGCCAGTCGGACTAGCGAACGCAATGAGCAGTTCTTC	CASRTSERNEQFF
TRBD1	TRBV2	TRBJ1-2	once	TGTGCCAGCAGGGAGCAGGGGGTCTATGGCTACACCTTC	CASREQGVYGYTF
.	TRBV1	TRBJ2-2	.	TGCACCAGCAGCCACCCTTCGAGGCTAGCGGTGACCGGGGAGCTGTTTTTT	CTSSHPSRLAVTGELFF
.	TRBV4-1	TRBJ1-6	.	TGCGCCAGCAGCCAAGGCCTCAGGGACTCCTATAATTCACCCCTCCACTTT	CASSQGLRDSYNSPLHF
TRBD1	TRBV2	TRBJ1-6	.	TGTGCCAGCAGTGGGGACAGGGGGCTTTCACCCCTCCACTTT	CASSGDRGLSPLHF
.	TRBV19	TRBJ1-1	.	TGTGCCAGTTCATTTTTGGGACAGAACACTGAAGCTTTCTTT	CASSFLGQNTEAFF
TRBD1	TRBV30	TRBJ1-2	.	TGTGCTTCGGGACAGGGGACCCGTGGCTACACCTTC	CASGQGTRGYTF
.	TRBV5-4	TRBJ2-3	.	TGTGCCAGCATCGGGGTCGGATCTAGCACAGATACGCAGTATTTT	CASIGVGSSTDTQYF
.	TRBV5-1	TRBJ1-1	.	TGCGCCAGCAGCTTAGACACAGTGAACACTGAAGCTTTCTTT	CASSLDTVNTEAFF
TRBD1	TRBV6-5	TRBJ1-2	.	TGTGCCAGCAGTTACTCGCAGGGACAGTTCTATGGCTACACCTTC	CASSYSQGQFYGYTF
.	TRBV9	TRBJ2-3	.	TGTGCCAGCAGCGTAGTTGGGCCCCCAGATACGCAGTATTTT	CASSVVGPPDTQYF
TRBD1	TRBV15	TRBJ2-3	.	TGTGCCACCAGCCGGGACAGGGGCGAATATACGCAGTATTTT	CATSRDRGEYTQYF
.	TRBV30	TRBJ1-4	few	TGTGCCTGGAGGAGAGGACTAGTGGACGAAAAACTGTTTTTT	CAWRRGLVDEKLFF
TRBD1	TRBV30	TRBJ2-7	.	TGTGCCCAGGGACAGATCTACGAGCAGTACTTC	CAQGQIYEQYF
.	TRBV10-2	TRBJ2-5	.	TGCGCCAGCAGTGAACAGGGAAAAGAGACCCAGTACTTC	CASSEQGKETQYF